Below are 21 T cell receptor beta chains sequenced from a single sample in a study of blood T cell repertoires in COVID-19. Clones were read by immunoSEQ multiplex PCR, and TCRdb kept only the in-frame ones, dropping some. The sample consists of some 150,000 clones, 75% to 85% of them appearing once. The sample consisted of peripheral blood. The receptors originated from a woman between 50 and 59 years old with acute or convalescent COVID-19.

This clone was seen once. CDR3 sequence reads: CASSYRANYGYTF. The DNA of the CDR3 is TGTGCCAGCAGTTACAGGGCCAACTATGGCTACACCTTC. The V and J genes are TRBV28 and TRBJ1-2, with D possibly TRBD1 on 6 matching bases. Trimming pared 4 bases from V and 2 bases from J, leaving 8 bases between. Germline CDR1 reads MDHEN; CDR2 reads SYDVKM. The CDR3 has 13 residues.

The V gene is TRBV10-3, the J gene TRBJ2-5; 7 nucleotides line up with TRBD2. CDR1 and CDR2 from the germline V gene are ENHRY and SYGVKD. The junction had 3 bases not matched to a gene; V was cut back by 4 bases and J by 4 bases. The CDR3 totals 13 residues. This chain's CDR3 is CAISVTSRETQYF. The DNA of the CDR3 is TGTGCCATCAGTGTGACTAGCAGAGAGACCCAGTACTTC.

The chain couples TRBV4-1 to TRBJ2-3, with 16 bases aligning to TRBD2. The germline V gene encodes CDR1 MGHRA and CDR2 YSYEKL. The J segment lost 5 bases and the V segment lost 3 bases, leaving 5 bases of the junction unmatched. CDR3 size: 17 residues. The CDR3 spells CASSQQGLAGGLDTQYF. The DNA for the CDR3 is TGCGCCAGCAGCCAGCAGGGACTAGCGGGAGGGCTAGATACGCAGTATTTT.

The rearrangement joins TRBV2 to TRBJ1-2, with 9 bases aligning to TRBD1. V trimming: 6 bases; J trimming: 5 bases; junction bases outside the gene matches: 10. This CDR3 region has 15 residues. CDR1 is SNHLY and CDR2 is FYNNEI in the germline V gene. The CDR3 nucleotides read TGTGCCAGCAGCAGTGGGACAGGGATAGAATATGGCTACACCTTC. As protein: CASSSGTGIEYGYTF.

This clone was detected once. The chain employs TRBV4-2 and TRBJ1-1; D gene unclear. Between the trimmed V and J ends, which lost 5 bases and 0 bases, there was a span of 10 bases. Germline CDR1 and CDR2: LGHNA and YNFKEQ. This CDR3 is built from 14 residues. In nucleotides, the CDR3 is TGTGCCAGCAGCGCTCTTCGGGTGAACACTGAAGCTTTCTTT. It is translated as CASSALRVNTEAFF.

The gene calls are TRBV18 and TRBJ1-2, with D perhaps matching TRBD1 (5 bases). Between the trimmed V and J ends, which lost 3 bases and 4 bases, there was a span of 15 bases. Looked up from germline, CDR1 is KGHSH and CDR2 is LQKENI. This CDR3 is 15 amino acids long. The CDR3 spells CASSPSAGSIYGYTF. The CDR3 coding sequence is TGTGCCAGCTCACCCTCGGCAGGGTCTATCTATGGCTACACCTTC.

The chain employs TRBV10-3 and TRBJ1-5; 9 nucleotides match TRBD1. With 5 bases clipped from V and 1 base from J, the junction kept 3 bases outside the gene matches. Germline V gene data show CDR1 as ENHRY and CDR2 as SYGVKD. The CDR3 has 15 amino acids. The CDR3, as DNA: TGTGCCATCAGTAGGGACAGGGAAAGCAATCAGCCCCAGCATTTT. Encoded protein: CAISRDRESNQPQHF.

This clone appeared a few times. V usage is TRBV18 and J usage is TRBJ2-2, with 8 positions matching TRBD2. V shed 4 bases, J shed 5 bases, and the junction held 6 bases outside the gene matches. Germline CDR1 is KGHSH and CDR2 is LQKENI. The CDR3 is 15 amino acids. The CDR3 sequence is CASSRSGSETGELFF. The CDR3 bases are TGTGCCAGCTCACGAAGCGGGAGCGAGACCGGGGAGCTGTTTTTT.

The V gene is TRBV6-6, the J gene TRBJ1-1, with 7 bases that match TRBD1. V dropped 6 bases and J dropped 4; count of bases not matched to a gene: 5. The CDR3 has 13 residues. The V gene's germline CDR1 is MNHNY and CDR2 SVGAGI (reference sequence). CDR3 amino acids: CASRQGKGTEAFF. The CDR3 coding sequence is TGTGCCAGCAGACAGGGGAAGGGCACTGAAGCTTTCTTT.

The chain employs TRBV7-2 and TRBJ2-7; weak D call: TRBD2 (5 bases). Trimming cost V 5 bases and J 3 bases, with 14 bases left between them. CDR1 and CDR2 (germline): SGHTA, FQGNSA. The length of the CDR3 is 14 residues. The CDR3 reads CASSPQAEFYEQYF. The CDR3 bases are TGTGCCAGCAGCCCCCAAGCGGAGTTCTACGAGCAGTACTTC.

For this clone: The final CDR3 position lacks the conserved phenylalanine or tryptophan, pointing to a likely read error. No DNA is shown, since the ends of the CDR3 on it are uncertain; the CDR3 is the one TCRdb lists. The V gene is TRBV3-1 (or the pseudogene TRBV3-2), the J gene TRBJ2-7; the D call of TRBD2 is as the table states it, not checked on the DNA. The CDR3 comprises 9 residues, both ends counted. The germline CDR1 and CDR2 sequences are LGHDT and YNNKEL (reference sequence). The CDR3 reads CASSQLLAK.

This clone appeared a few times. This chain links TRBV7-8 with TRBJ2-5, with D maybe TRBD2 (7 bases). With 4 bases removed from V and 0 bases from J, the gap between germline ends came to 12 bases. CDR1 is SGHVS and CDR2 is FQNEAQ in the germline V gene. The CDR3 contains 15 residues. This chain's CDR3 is CASSSRGGYQETQYF. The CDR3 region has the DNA TGTGCCAGCAGCTCAAGGGGGGGGTACCAAGAGACCCAGTACTTC. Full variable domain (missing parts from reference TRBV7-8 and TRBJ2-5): GAGVSQSPRYKVAKRGQDVALRCDPISGHVSLFWYQQALGQGPEFLTYFQNEAQLDKSGLPSDRFFAERPEGSVSTLKIQRTQQEDSAVYLCASSSRGGYQETQYFGPGTRLLVL.

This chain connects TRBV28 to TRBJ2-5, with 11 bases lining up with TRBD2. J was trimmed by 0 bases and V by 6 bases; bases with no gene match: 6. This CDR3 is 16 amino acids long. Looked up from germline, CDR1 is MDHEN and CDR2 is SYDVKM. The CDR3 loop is CASSQLAGVNQETQYF. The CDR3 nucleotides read TGTGCCAGCAGCCAACTAGCGGGAGTGAACCAAGAGACCCAGTACTTC.

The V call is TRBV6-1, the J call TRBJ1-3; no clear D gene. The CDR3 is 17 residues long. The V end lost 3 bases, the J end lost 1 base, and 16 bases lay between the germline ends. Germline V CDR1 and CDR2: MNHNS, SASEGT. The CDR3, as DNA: TGTGCCAGCAGTGAGTCCCTAATAGCGCTTTCTGGAAACACCATATATTTT. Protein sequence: CASSESLIALSGNTIYF.

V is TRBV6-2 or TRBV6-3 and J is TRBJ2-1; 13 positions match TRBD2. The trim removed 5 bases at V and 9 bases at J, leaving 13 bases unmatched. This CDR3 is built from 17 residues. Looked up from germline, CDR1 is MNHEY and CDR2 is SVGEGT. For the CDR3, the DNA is TGTGCCAGCAGTATATGGGGGACTAGCGGGGCCCCCCGTGAGCAGTTCTTC. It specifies CASSIWGTSGAPREQFF.

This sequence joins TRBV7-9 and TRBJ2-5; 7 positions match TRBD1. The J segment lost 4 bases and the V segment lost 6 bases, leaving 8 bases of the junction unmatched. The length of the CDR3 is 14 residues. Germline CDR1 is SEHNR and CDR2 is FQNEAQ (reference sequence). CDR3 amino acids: CASSPGGQAETQYF. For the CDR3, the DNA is TGTGCCAGCAGTCCAGGAGGACAGGCAGAGACCCAGTACTTC. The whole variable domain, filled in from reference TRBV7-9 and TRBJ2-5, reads DTGVSQNPRHKITKRGQNVTFRCDPISEHNRLYWYRQTLGQGPEFLTYFQNEAQLEKSRLLSDRFSAERPKGSFSTLEIQRTEQGDSAMYLCASSPGGQAETQYFGPGTRLLVL.

The CDR3 loop reads CASSEGAGKLFF. The CDR3, as DNA: TGTGCCAGTAGTGAGGGGGCGGGAAAACTGTTTTTT. The chain combines TRBV19 with TRBJ1-4; 7 nucleotides match TRBD1. The CDR3 totals 12 residues. Germline-derived CDR1 and CDR2 are LNHDA and SQIVND (reference sequence). The ends lost 5 bases at V and 10 bases at J; junction bases unmatched: 4.

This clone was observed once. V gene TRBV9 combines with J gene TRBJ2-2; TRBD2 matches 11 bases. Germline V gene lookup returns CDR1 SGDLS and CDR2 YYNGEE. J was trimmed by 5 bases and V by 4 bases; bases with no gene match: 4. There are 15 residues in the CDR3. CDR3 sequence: CASSKRLAGTGELFF. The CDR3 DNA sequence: TGTGCCAGCAGCAAAAGACTAGCGGGGACCGGGGAGCTGTTTTTT.

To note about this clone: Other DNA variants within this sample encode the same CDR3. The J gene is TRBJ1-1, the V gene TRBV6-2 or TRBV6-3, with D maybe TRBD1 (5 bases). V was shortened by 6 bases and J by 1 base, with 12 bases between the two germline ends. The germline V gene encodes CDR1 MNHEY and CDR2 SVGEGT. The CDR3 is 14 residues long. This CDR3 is CASSSHTGNTEAFF. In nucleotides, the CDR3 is TGTGCCAGCAGCTCCCACACAGGGAACACTGAAGCTTTCTTT.

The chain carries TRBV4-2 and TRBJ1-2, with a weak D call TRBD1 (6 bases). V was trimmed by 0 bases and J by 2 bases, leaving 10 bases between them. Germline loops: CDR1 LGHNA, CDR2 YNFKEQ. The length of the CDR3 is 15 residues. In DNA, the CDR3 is TGTGCCAGCAGCCAAGACGAGAGGGGGAACTATGGCTACACCTTC. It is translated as CASSQDERGNYGYTF.

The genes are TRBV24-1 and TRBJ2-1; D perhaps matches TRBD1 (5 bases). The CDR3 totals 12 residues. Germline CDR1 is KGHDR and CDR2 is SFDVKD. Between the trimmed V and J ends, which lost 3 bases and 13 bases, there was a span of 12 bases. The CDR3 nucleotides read TGTGCCACCAGTGATGCCGACAGAAAACAGTTCTTC. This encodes CATSDADRKQFF.